This T cell receptor (beta chain) was recovered during a study of T cell responses to AZD1222 COVID-19 vaccine. This table comes from immunoSEQ multiplex PCR, and its TCRdb copy is limited to in-frame clones, with some not included. The data hold around 75,000 clones, with around 88% observed a single time. The sample consisted of peripheral blood, taken 28 days after the second dose of the MenACWY control vaccine. This clonotype originated in an adult who received the MenACWY meningococcal vaccine as a control.

The CDR3 coding sequence is TGCGCCAGCAGTCAGCCCCCGGGACTAGCGGGGGATGTTAATGAGCAGTTCTTC. Encoded protein: CASSQPPGLAGDVNEQFF. This chain uses TRBV23-1 with TRBJ2-1, with 14 nucleotides matching TRBD2. TRBV23-1 is assigned to the ORF class and has an uncertain function. This CDR3 is 18 amino acids long. The junction had 11 bases not matched to a gene; V was cut back by 3 bases and J by 7 bases.